This T cell receptor beta chain was identified during a study of regulatory T cells in long-lasting Graves disease. As for the study in general: Over 5 years of antithyroid drugs plus positive TSH receptor antibodies defined persistent Graves' disease.

This clonotype was found a few times. Germline assignment: CDR1 LNHDA and CDR2 SQIVND (reference sequence). Trimming left V 2 bases short and J 7 bases short, with 14 bases between. This CDR3 spans 14 amino acids. With iRepertoire HTBI primers and Arm-PCR of CDR3 regions, TCR beta libraries were built. TCRdb processed the multiplex PCR reads anew with MiXCR; each CDR3 protein has one entry. The sample consists of 700,000 or so distinct CDR3 sequences, 30% of them appearing once. Time point defined: persistent/refractory GD, antithyroid drugs over 5 years with positive TRAb. RNA extracted from PBMCs served as the sequencing template.

J is TRBJ1-1 and V is TRBV19; D is undetermined. The starting material was peripheral blood mononuclear cells (PBMCs), obtained when the disease was refractory, from a patient treated with antithyroid drugs. The source is a female donor with Graves disease. In DNA, the CDR3 is TGTGCCAGTAGTATACCCAGCCATGCGGGTGAAGCTTTCTTT. It specifies CASSIPSHAGEAFF. Full variable domain (rest looked up from reference TRBV19 and TRBJ1-1): DGGITQSPKYLFRKEGQNVTLSCEQNLNHDAMYWYRQDPGQGLRLIYYSQIVNDFQKGDIAEGYSVSREKKESFPLTVTSAQKNPTAFYLCASSIPSHAGEAFFGQGTRLTVV.